This T cell receptor (beta chain) was captured in a study of T cells expressing NK-cell markers. Findings of the study overall: Certain NKG2C+ T cell clones were expanded, and their HCMV specificity remained unclear. There were four donors in whom these clonotypes also led the CD3+CD56-NKG2C+ fraction.

TCRdb re-called the 5' RACE reads and gives one entry per CDR3 protein, without DNA. This sample's clone table lists 400,000 to 450,000 distinct CDR3 sequences. CDR3 size: 14 residues. Germline lookup yields CDR1 DFQATT and CDR2 SNEGSKA (reference sequence). As to this clonotype: Its antigen is as yet unknown.

This chain connects TRBV20-1 to TRBJ2-1; TCRdb gives TRBD2 as the D gene, but with no DNA this cannot be confirmed. This receptor was obtained from a woman between 18 and 70 years old in good health. The source material was blood T cells: a sorted CD56 or NKG2C T cell subset, CD4+ or CD8+ T cells, or bulk PBMC T cells (not recorded which). The CDR3 sequence: CSARGGLAGHEQFF.